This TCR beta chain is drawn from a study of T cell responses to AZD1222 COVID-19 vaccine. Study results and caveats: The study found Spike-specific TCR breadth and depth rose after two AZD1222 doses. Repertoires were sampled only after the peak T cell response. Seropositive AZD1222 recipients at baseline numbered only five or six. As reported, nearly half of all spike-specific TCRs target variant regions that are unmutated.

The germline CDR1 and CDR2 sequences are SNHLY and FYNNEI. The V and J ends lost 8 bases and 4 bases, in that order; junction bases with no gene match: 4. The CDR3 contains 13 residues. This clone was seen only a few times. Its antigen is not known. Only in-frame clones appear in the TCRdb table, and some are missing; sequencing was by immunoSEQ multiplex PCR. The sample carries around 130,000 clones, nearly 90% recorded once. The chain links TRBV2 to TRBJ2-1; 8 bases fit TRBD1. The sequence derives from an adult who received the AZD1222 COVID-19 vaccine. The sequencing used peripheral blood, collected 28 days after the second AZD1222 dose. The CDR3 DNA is TGTGCCAGCGGGGGACAGGTTTACAATGAGCAGTTCTTC. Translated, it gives CASGGQVYNEQFF.